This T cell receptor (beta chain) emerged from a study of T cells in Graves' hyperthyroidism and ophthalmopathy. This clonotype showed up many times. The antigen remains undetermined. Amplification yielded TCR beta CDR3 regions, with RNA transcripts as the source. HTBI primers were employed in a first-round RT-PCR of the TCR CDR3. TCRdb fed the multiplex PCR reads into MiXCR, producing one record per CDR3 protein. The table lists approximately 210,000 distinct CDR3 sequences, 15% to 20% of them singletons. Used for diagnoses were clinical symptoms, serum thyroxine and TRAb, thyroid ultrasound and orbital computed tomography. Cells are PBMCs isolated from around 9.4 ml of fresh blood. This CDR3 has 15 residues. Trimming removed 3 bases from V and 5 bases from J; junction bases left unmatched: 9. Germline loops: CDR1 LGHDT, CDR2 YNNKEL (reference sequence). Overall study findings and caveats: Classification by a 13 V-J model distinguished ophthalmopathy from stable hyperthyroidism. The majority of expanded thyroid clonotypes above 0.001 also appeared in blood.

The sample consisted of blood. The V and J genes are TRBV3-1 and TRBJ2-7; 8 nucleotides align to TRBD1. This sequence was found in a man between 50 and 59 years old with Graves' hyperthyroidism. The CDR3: CASSHKRQGHDEQYF. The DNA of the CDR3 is TGTGCCAGCAGCCATAAGAGACAGGGGCACGACGAGCAGTACTTC.